This TCR beta chain was sequenced in a study of blood T cell repertoires in COVID-19. Trimming left V 0 bases short and J 3 bases short, with 10 bases between. Germline V lookup: CDR1 SGHRS, CDR2 YFSETQ. CDR3 length: 14 residues. The method was immunoSEQ multiplex PCR; TCRdb's version includes in-frame clones alone and lacks a portion of them. The table shows fewer than 250,000 clones, with approximately 82% occurring only once. The chain is built from TRBV5-1 and TRBJ2-7; maybe TRBD1 (5 bases). The TCR originated in a woman aged 45-60 years with acute or convalescent COVID-19. The sequenced sample consisted of peripheral blood. The CDR3 DNA sequence: TGCGCCAGCAGCTTGGCAGGGCAAGGCTACGAGCAGTACTTC. Translation: CASSLAGQGYEQYF.